Below, 10 T cell receptor beta chains from the same sample are listed, as sequenced in a study of vaccination effects on CD4 cells after COVID-19. Under the ViraFEST assay, PBMC were stimulated with viral peptide pools so that antigen-specific CD4+ T cells expanded. Sequencing was performed afterwards. Culture proceeded for 10 days, and CD4+ T cells were then isolated. Either the BNT162b2 or mRNA-1273 vaccine was given to participants in two doses. Their antigens are not known. The repertoire was sequenced with immunoSEQ multiplex PCR; TCRdb's copy has only in-frame clones and lacks some. The sample carries around 24,000 clones, over 75% recorded once. The specimen was CD4+ T cells from PBMCs cultured with SARS-CoV-2 spike peptides, collected after COVID-19 vaccination. Every receptor here comes from a human donor who received a COVID-19 vaccine. Some clones in this sample may be carry-over from other donors' samples.

The chain employs TRBV11-2 and TRBJ2-2; D is undetermined. Trimming pared 5 bases from V and 3 bases from J, leaving 19 bases between. The germline gives CDR1 SGHAT, CDR2 FQNNGV. The CDR3 extends over 17 amino acids. CDR3 sequence: CASSPQLELRDTGELFF. CDR3 coding DNA: TGTGCCAGCAGCCCCCAGCTCGAACTCCGTGACACCGGGGAGCTGTTTTTT. The full variable domain, with the rest looked up from reference TRBV11-2 and TRBJ2-2, is EAGVAQSPRYKIIEKRQSVAFWCNPISGHATLYWYQQILGQGPKLLIQFQNNGVVDDSQLPKDRFSAERLKGVDSTLKIQPAKLEDSAVYLCASSPQLELRDTGELFFGEGSRLTVL.

This chain connects TRBV11-2 to TRBJ2-4; no clear D gene. V lost 5 bases, J lost 8 bases, and 7 bases lay in between. This CDR3 is built from 11 residues. The germline gives CDR1 SGHAT, CDR2 FQNNGV. This CDR3 is CASSIFDIQYF. The DNA of the CDR3 is TGTGCCAGCAGCATATTTGACATTCAGTACTTC.

The genes are TRBV19 and TRBJ2-3; 9 nucleotides agree with TRBD1. The CDR3 contains 16 residues. After removal of 6 bases from V and 4 bases from J, the junction contained 11 bases not matched to a gene. Germline V gene lookup returns CDR1 LNHDA and CDR2 SQIVND (reference sequence). The CDR3: CASRQRWTGDADTQYF. Here the CDR3 DNA reads TGTGCCAGTAGGCAGAGGTGGACAGGGGACGCAGATACGCAGTATTTT.

This chain connects TRBV5-1 to TRBJ2-3, with TRBD2 matching 9 bases. The CDR3 covers 15 residues. Trimming cost V 5 bases and J 4 bases; bases outside gene matches: 8. Germline lookup yields CDR1 SGHRS and CDR2 YFSETQ. CDR3 in DNA: TGCGCCAGCAGTCCGGGACTAGCAGGCGCAGATACGCAGTATTTT. This translates into CASSPGLAGADTQYF.

V usage is TRBV6-5 and J usage is TRBJ1-4; D gene uncertain. The germline V gene has CDR1 MNHEY and CDR2 SVGAGI. V was cut by 6 bases and J by 3 bases, with 8 bases left in between. This CDR3 contains 13 residues. This CDR3 reads CASRAWANEKLFF. DNA for the CDR3: TGTGCCAGCAGGGCTTGGGCTAATGAAAAACTGTTTTTT.

This chain connects TRBV12-3 or TRBV12-4 to TRBJ2-3, with D possibly matching TRBD2 (6 bases). Trimming pared 8 bases from V and 2 bases from J, leaving 11 bases between. The CDR3 is 13 amino acids. CDR3 amino acids: CASRGIHTDTQYF. In DNA, the CDR3 is TGTGCCAGCCGGGGGATTCACACAGATACGCAGTATTTT.

This sequence joins TRBV12-5 and TRBJ2-5, with TRBD2 matching over 13 bases. CDR1 is LGHNT and CDR2 is FRNRAP in the germline V gene. The CDR3 is 19 residues long. Germline trimming cut 0 bases from V and 4 bases from J; bases unmatched to any gene: 11. The CDR3 sequence is CASGLVPDGTSGVRETQYF. The DNA of the CDR3 is TGTGCTAGTGGTTTGGTACCGGACGGGACTAGCGGGGTGAGAGAGACCCAGTACTTC. The entire variable domain, with the rest obtained from reference TRBV12-5 and TRBJ2-5, is as follows: DARVTQTPRHKVTEMGQEVTMRCQPILGHNTVFWYRQTMMQGLELLAYFRNRAPLDDSGMPKDRFSAEMPDATLATLKIQPSEPRDSAVYFCASGLVPDGTSGVRETQYFGPGTRLLVL.

The V and J genes are TRBV3-1 (or the pseudogene TRBV3-2) and TRBJ1-2; TRBD1 matches at 7 bases. The CDR3 length is 14 residues. Germline CDR1 is LGHDT and CDR2 is YNNKEL (reference sequence). V shed 4 bases, J shed 8 bases, and the junction held 10 bases outside the gene matches. In nucleotides, the CDR3 is TGTGCCAGCAGCCTCGGTCCAGGGGGGGCCGGCTACACCTTC. The encoded protein is CASSLGPGGAGYTF.

The V call is TRBV10-1, the J call TRBJ2-3, with 11 positions matching TRBD2. Unmatched junction bases numbered 3, after V lost 9 bases and J lost 4 bases. The germline gives CDR1 WNHNN, CDR2 SYGVQD (reference sequence). The CDR3 loop spans 13 amino acids. The CDR3 protein is CASSGGAADTQYF. CDR3 in DNA: TGCGCCAGTAGCGGGGGGGCCGCAGATACGCAGTATTTT.

This rearrangement joins TRBV6-5 to TRBJ1-6; no reliable D call. The length of the CDR3 is 14 residues. The V gene lost 2 bases and the J gene lost 7 bases, with 9 bases spanning the gap. The germline gives CDR1 MNHEY, CDR2 SVGAGI. CDR3 region: CASSYGNGNSPLHF. CDR3 bases: TGTGCCAGCAGTTACGGGAACGGAAATTCACCCCTCCACTTT.